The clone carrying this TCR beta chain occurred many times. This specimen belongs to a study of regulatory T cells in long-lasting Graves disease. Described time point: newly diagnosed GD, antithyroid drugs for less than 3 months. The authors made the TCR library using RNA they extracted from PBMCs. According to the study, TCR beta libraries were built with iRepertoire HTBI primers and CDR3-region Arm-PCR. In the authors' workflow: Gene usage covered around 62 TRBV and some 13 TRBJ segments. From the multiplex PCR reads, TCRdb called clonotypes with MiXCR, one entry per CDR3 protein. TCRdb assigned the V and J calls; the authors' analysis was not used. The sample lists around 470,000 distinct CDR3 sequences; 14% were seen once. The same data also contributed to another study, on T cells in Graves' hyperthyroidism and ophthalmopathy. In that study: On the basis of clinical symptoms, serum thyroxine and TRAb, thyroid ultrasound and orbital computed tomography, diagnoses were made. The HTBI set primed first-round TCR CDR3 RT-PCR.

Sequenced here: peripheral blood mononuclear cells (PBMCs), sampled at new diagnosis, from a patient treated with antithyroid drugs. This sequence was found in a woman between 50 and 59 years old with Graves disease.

The CDR3 coding sequence is TGTGCCAGCAGTAAGGACAGGGGTCTTGTGACAGATACGCAGTATTTT. Translation: CASSKDRGLVTDTQYF. The chain has TRBV6-1 and TRBJ2-3; TRBD1 matches at 9 bases. CDR1 and CDR2 from the germline V gene are MNHNS and SASEGT. The CDR3 is made up of 16 amino acids. V was pared by 5 bases and J by 3 bases, with 9 bases of the junction left unmatched.